These 10 T cell receptor beta chains were sequenced from one sample in a study of T cell responses to AZD1222 COVID-19 vaccine. The assay was immunoSEQ multiplex PCR, and TCRdb's table has in-frame clones only and misses some. The profile shows about 100,000 clones, approximately 90% of them singletons. This material consisted of peripheral blood, taken on day 0 of AZD1222 vaccination. The receptors derive from an adult in good health.

The V and J genes are TRBV14 and TRBJ2-5, with 8 bases identical to TRBD1. This CDR3 has 15 residues. Per germline, CDR1 SGHDN and CDR2 FVKESK. The J segment lost 5 bases and the V segment lost 4 bases, leaving 9 bases of the junction unmatched. The DNA of the CDR3 is TGTGCCAGCAGCCCGTGGACAGGGTCGGTGGAGACCCAGTACTTC. Its translation is CASSPWTGSVETQYF.

This rearrangement joins TRBV6-5 to TRBJ2-1; TRBD2 matches 8 bases. The CDR3 covers 15 residues. CDR1 is MNHEY and CDR2 is SVGAGI in the germline V gene. V dropped 6 bases and J dropped 0; count of bases not matched to a gene: 4. The CDR3 spells CASRLLADSYNEQFF. The CDR3 bases are TGTGCCAGCAGACTACTAGCGGACTCCTACAATGAGCAGTTCTTC.

The rearrangement uses TRBV28 and TRBJ2-3, with unresolved D. The CDR3 has 13 amino acids. Trimming took 6 bases from V and 2 from J, leaving 9 bases between them. Germline loops: CDR1 MDHEN, CDR2 SYDVKM. The CDR3 DNA follows: TGTGCCAGCAGATGGGTAAACACAGATACGCAGTATTTT. Translated: CASRWVNTDTQYF.

The chain is built from TRBV5-1 and TRBJ1-3; a possible D gene is TRBD1 (5 bases). Trimming stripped 0 bases from V and 2 bases from J, with 12 bases between. This CDR3 comprises 16 residues. CDR1 and CDR2 (germline): SGHRS, YFSETQ. CDR3 loop: CASSLAQTEAGNTIYF. CDR3 nucleotide sequence: TGCGCCAGCAGCTTGGCGCAGACAGAAGCTGGAAACACCATATATTTT. The variable domain in full, with the rest retrieved from reference TRBV5-1 and TRBJ1-3, is KAGVTQTPRYLIKTRGQQVTLSCSPISGHRSVSWYQQTPGQGLQFLFEYFSETQRNKGNFPGRFSGRQFSNSRSEMNVSTLELGDSALYLCASSLAQTEAGNTIYFGEGSWLTVV.

V gene TRBV28 combines with J gene TRBJ1-1; the D gene is possibly TRBD1 (5 bases). This CDR3 spans 15 amino acids. Trimming removed 2 bases at V and 1 base at J, with 11 bases between. CDR1 is MDHEN, CDR2 SYDVKM, per germline. CDR3 sequence: CASSLGTGSNTEAFF. CDR3 bases: TGTGCCAGCAGTTTAGGCACAGGATCGAACACTGAAGCTTTCTTT.

The genes are TRBV19 and TRBJ1-4, with D unresolved. The CDR3 has 14 amino acids. Germline CDR1 is LNHDA and CDR2 is SQIVND (reference sequence). V lost 11 bases, J lost 10 bases, and 23 bases lay in between. CDR3 amino acids: CAGSKTTSAGKLFF. CDR3 DNA: TGTGCCGGATCCAAGACAACCTCGGCCGGAAAACTGTTTTTT.

The chain uses TRBV28 and TRBJ1-2, with D perhaps matching TRBD1 (6 bases). The V gene lost 1 base and the J gene lost 6 bases, with 15 bases spanning the gap. The length of the CDR3 is 15 residues. CDR1 is MDHEN, CDR2 SYDVKM, per germline. CDR3 nucleotide sequence: TGTGCCAGCAGTTTATCCTCTTACAGGGAGGATGGCTACACCTTC. This gives the protein CASSLSSYREDGYTF.

This sequence joins TRBV5-4 and TRBJ2-3; D is perhaps TRBD2 (5 bases). The germline gives CDR1 SGHNT, CDR2 YYREEE (reference sequence). The ends were cut back, 0 bases at V and 3 bases at J, with 17 bases in the middle. The CDR3 covers 17 residues. CDR3 in amino acids: CASSLAYSGEWTDTQYF. CDR3 coding DNA: TGTGCCAGCAGCTTGGCCTATTCCGGGGAATGGACAGATACGCAGTATTTT.

This chain joins TRBV19 and TRBJ1-2, with D possibly being TRBD1 (5 bases). Germline values: CDR1 LNHDA, CDR2 SQIVND (reference sequence). This CDR3 is built from 15 residues. Trimming took off 3 bases at V and 0 bases at J, with 11 bases between the two ends. DNA for the CDR3: TGTGCCAGTAGTATTAGCGGCAGGGCTAACTATGGCTACACCTTC. Its protein product is CASSISGRANYGYTF.

The gene calls are TRBV7-3 and TRBJ2-1, with TRBD2 matching over 10 bases. The CDR3 runs 14 residues. Germline V gives CDR1 SGHTA, CDR2 FQGTGA. Germline trimming cut 4 bases from V and 9 bases from J; bases unmatched to any gene: 6. The DNA for the CDR3 is TGTGCCAGCAGCTCTAGCGGGAGAGTCGGTGAGCAGTTCTTC. Translation: CASSSSGRVGEQFF. Complete variable domain (other parts from reference TRBV7-3 and TRBJ2-1): GAGVSQTPSNKVTEKGKYVELRCDPISGHTALYWYRQSLGQGPEFLIYFQGTGAADDSGLPNDRFFAVRPEGSVSTLKIQRTERGDSAVYLCASSSSGRVGEQFFGPGTRLTVL.